These T cell receptor beta chains were read from a single sample in a study of identical twins. TCRdb re-derived calls from the 5' RACE reads in MiXCR, one entry per CDR3 protein. Here the sample spans about 240,000 distinct CDR3 sequences, roughly 10% being singletons. Sequences were obtained from memory T cells sorted from blood. All receptors derive from a man in his fifties or sixties in good health. The CDR3 runs from the conserved cysteine through the conserved F or W. The D gene is left open where the match is weak. Clone size is not always given. Where it is, it says once, few, many or a class for expanded clones.

J gene: TRBJ1-2; D gene: -; clone size: -; V gene: TRBV19; CDR3 protein: CASSIAGRSTYGYTF; CDR3 DNA: TGTGCCAGTAGTATAGCGGGCAGGTCGACCTATGGCTACACCTTC
J gene: TRBJ1-5; D gene: -; clone size: -; V gene: TRBV4-1; CDR3 protein: CASSPRTGDHSNQPQHF; CDR3 DNA: TGCGCCAGCAGCCCAAGGACCGGGGACCATAGCAATCAGCCCCAGCATTTT
J gene: TRBJ1-2; D gene: -; clone size: many; V gene: TRBV10-3; CDR3 protein: CAISDPKTYGYTF; CDR3 DNA: TGTGCCATCAGTGATCCAAAGACCTATGGCTACACCTTC
J gene: TRBJ2-1; D gene: TRBD2; clone size: many; V gene: TRBV7-2; CDR3 protein: CASSSYYRTSGSGQFF; CDR3 DNA: TGTGCCAGCAGCTCCTACTATCGGACTAGCGGGAGTGGGCAGTTCTTC
J gene: TRBJ2-7; D gene: -; clone size: many; V gene: TRBV29-1; CDR3 protein: CSVYRERQQYF; CDR3 DNA: TGCAGCGTCTACAGGGAACGGCAGCAGTACTTC
J gene: TRBJ1-5; D gene: -; clone size: few; V gene: TRBV15; CDR3 protein: CATSRSTGRSSNQPQHF; CDR3 DNA: TGTGCCACCAGCAGAAGTACAGGGAGGAGTAGCAATCAGCCCCAGCATTTT
J gene: TRBJ2-5; D gene: TRBD2; clone size: many; V gene: TRBV7-9; CDR3 protein: CASSLTSGRRRETQYF; CDR3 DNA: TGTGCCAGCAGCCTAACTAGCGGGAGGAGGCGTGAGACCCAGTACTTC
J gene: TRBJ2-1; D gene: -; clone size: once; V gene: TRBV11-3; CDR3 protein: CASSHHEVSDEQFF; CDR3 DNA: TGTGCCAGCAGCCATCACGAGGTCAGCGATGAGCAGTTCTTC
J gene: TRBJ1-1; D gene: TRBD1; clone size: many; V gene: TRBV6-2/TRBV6-3; CDR3 protein: CASRTTGVRSLNTEAFF; CDR3 DNA: TGTGCCAGCAGGACGACAGGGGTCAGGAGTTTGAACACTGAAGCTTTCTTT
J gene: TRBJ1-2; D gene: TRBD1; clone size: -; V gene: TRBV12-3/TRBV12-4; CDR3 protein: CASMTGTNYGYTF; CDR3 DNA: TGTGCCAGCATGACAGGGACTAACTATGGCTACACCTTC
J gene: TRBJ1-2; D gene: TRBD1; clone size: -; V gene: TRBV29-1; CDR3 protein: CSVERSTGVYGYTF; CDR3 DNA: TGCAGCGTTGAACGGTCGACAGGGGTCTATGGCTACACCTTC
J gene: TRBJ2-7; D gene: TRBD2; clone size: many; V gene: TRBV4-3; CDR3 protein: CASSQAGTSVYEQYF; CDR3 DNA: TGCGCCAGCAGCCAAGCCGGGACTAGCGTATACGAGCAGTACTTC
J gene: TRBJ2-7; D gene: TRBD2; clone size: many; V gene: TRBV20-1; CDR3 protein: CSFGAGSSYEQYF; CDR3 DNA: TGCAGTTTCGGAGCGGGGAGCTCCTACGAGCAGTACTTC
J gene: TRBJ2-1; D gene: -; clone size: many; V gene: TRBV6-5; CDR3 protein: CASSYSGAVGEQFF; CDR3 DNA: TGTGCCAGCAGTTACTCAGGTGCAGTCGGTGAGCAGTTCTTC
J gene: TRBJ2-2; D gene: -; clone size: few; V gene: TRBV11-1; CDR3 protein: CASSFSLNTGELFF; CDR3 DNA: TGTGCCAGCAGCTTTAGCCTAAACACCGGGGAGCTGTTTTTT
J gene: TRBJ1-2; D gene: -; clone size: few; V gene: TRBV20-1; CDR3 protein: CSAPKGQKGYTF; CDR3 DNA: TGCAGTGCCCCCAAGGGTCAGAAGGGCTACACCTTC
J gene: TRBJ2-7; D gene: TRBD2; clone size: many; V gene: TRBV11-2; CDR3 protein: CASSIGTGTSGRAYEQYF; CDR3 DNA: TGTGCCAGCAGCATAGGGACCGGGACTAGCGGGAGAGCCTACGAGCAGTACTTC
J gene: TRBJ2-2; D gene: TRBD2; clone size: many; V gene: TRBV27; CDR3 protein: CASSFFQAGGTGELFF; CDR3 DNA: TGTGCCAGCAGTTTCTTCCAGGCGGGAGGCACCGGGGAGCTGTTTTTT
J gene: TRBJ2-3; D gene: TRBD2; clone size: many; V gene: TRBV4-3; CDR3 protein: CASSQETSGGAITDTQYF; CDR3 DNA: TGCGCCAGCAGCCAAGAGACTAGCGGGGGGGCCATAACAGATACGCAGTATTTT
J gene: TRBJ2-5; D gene: -; clone size: -; V gene: TRBV4-2; CDR3 protein: CASSQERYADETQYF; CDR3 DNA: TGTGCCAGCAGCCAAGAAAGGTACGCCGACGAGACCCAGTACTTC
J gene: TRBJ2-5; D gene: TRBD2; clone size: -; V gene: TRBV18; CDR3 protein: CASSYGTSGSGQETQYF; CDR3 DNA: TGTGCCAGCTCGTATGGGACTAGCGGGAGCGGACAAGAGACCCAGTACTTC
J gene: TRBJ2-5; D gene: -; clone size: few; V gene: TRBV5-6; CDR3 protein: CASSLTPKETQYF; CDR3 DNA: TGTGCCAGCAGCTTGACACCAAAAGAGACCCAGTACTTC
J gene: TRBJ2-7; D gene: -; clone size: -; V gene: TRBV6-1; CDR3 protein: CASSPGPERAYEQYF; CDR3 DNA: TGTGCCAGCAGTCCGGGGCCGGAGCGGGCCTACGAGCAGTACTTC
J gene: TRBJ2-7; D gene: -; clone size: many; V gene: TRBV6-4; CDR3 protein: CASTPSGPLYEQYF; CDR3 DNA: TGTGCCAGCACTCCATCCGGACCACTCTACGAGCAGTACTTC
J gene: TRBJ2-3; D gene: TRBD2; clone size: many; V gene: TRBV20-1; CDR3 protein: CSAKPSGALHTQYF; CDR3 DNA: TGCAGTGCCAAACCTAGCGGTGCGTTGCATACGCAGTATTTT
J gene: TRBJ2-7; D gene: TRBD1; clone size: many; V gene: TRBV28; CDR3 protein: CASSNRDSSYEQYF; CDR3 DNA: TGTGCCAGCAGTAACCGGGACAGCTCCTACGAGCAGTACTTC
J gene: TRBJ2-7; D gene: -; clone size: -; V gene: TRBV29-1; CDR3 protein: CSVEVAGFHEQYF; CDR3 DNA: TGCAGCGTTGAAGTGGCAGGGTTCCACGAGCAGTACTTC
J gene: TRBJ2-2; D gene: TRBD1; clone size: many; V gene: TRBV7-8; CDR3 protein: CASSGHRGPLNTGELFF; CDR3 DNA: TGTGCCAGCAGCGGACACAGGGGACCACTGAACACCGGGGAGCTGTTTTTT
J gene: TRBJ2-7; D gene: -; clone size: few; V gene: TRBV5-1; CDR3 protein: CASSFDKEQYF; CDR3 DNA: TGCGCCAGCAGCTTTGATAAAGAGCAGTACTTC
J gene: TRBJ2-3; D gene: -; clone size: few; V gene: TRBV20-1; CDR3 protein: CSARRRRSTDTQYF; CDR3 DNA: TGCAGTGCTAGACGAAGGCGTTCCACAGATACGCAGTATTTT
J gene: TRBJ1-2; D gene: -; clone size: -; V gene: TRBV4-3; CDR3 protein: CASSQDSSNYGCTF; CDR3 DNA: TGCGCCAGCAGCCAAGATTCCAGTAACTATGGCTGCACCTTC
J gene: TRBJ2-7; D gene: -; clone size: many; V gene: TRBV20-1; CDR3 protein: CSARAVRDAYEQYF; CDR3 DNA: TGCAGTGCTAGAGCAGTAAGGGACGCCTACGAGCAGTACTTC
J gene: TRBJ2-7; D gene: TRBD1; clone size: -; V gene: TRBV4-1; CDR3 protein: CASSQGTGGDYEQYF; CDR3 DNA: TGCGCCAGCAGCCAAGGGACAGGGGGGGACTACGAGCAGTACTTC
J gene: TRBJ1-1; D gene: -; clone size: many; V gene: TRBV7-6; CDR3 protein: CASSLTQATEAFF; CDR3 DNA: TGTGCCAGCAGCTTAACGCAGGCAACTGAAGCTTTCTTT
J gene: TRBJ2-6; D gene: -; clone size: -; V gene: TRBV20-1; CDR3 protein: CSARGGRGISGANVLTF; CDR3 DNA: TGCAGTGCTAGAGGGGGGCGGGGGATCTCTGGGGCCAACGTCCTGACTTTC
J gene: TRBJ2-7; D gene: -; clone size: few; V gene: TRBV23-1; CDR3 protein: CAPFGRGRSYEQYF; CDR3 DNA: TGCGCCCCTTTTGGGCGGGGCAGGTCCTACGAGCAGTACTTC
J gene: TRBJ2-7; D gene: -; clone size: few; V gene: TRBV30; CDR3 protein: CAWSAMYEQYF; CDR3 DNA: TGTGCCTGGAGTGCCATGTACGAGCAGTACTTC
J gene: TRBJ2-7; D gene: -; clone size: many; V gene: TRBV12-3/TRBV12-4; CDR3 protein: CASSPTADPSYEQYF; CDR3 DNA: TGTGCCAGCAGTCCGACCGCTGACCCCTCCTACGAGCAGTACTTC
J gene: TRBJ2-3; D gene: -; clone size: few; V gene: TRBV4-2; CDR3 protein: CASSQDLAVSTDTQYF; CDR3 DNA: TGTGCCAGCAGCCAAGATTTGGCCGTTAGCACAGATACGCAGTATTTT
J gene: TRBJ2-1; D gene: -; clone size: few; V gene: TRBV18; CDR3 protein: CASSDSSSYNEQFF; CDR3 DNA: TGTGCCAGCTCTGACAGTAGCTCCTACAATGAGCAGTTCTTC
J gene: TRBJ1-2; D gene: -; clone size: -; V gene: TRBV4-1; CDR3 protein: CASSQDTGTPYGYTF; CDR3 DNA: TGCGCCAGCAGCCAAGATACCGGGACACCCTATGGCTACACCTTC
J gene: TRBJ2-5; D gene: TRBD2; clone size: few; V gene: TRBV28; CDR3 protein: CASSSWASGKETQYF; CDR3 DNA: TGTGCCAGCAGTTCATGGGCTAGCGGGAAGGAGACCCAGTACTTC
J gene: TRBJ1-4; D gene: TRBD1; clone size: -; V gene: TRBV5-1; CDR3 protein: CASSEWTGFGEKLFF; CDR3 DNA: TGCGCCAGCAGCGAATGGACAGGGTTCGGGGAAAAACTGTTTTTT
J gene: TRBJ2-1; D gene: -; clone size: few; V gene: TRBV30; CDR3 protein: CAWSVEGGQQFF; CDR3 DNA: TGTGCCTGGAGTGTGGAGGGCGGACAACAGTTCTTC
J gene: TRBJ2-2; D gene: TRBD2; clone size: -; V gene: TRBV12-3/TRBV12-4; CDR3 protein: CASSQRTSGRARKNTGELFF; CDR3 DNA: TGTGCCAGCAGTCAACGGACTAGCGGGAGGGCAAGGAAGAACACCGGGGAGCTGTTTTTT
J gene: TRBJ2-3; D gene: TRBD2; clone size: many; V gene: TRBV7-2; CDR3 protein: CASSFLAGTQYF; CDR3 DNA: TGTGCCAGCAGCTTCCTAGCGGGTACGCAGTATTTT
J gene: TRBJ1-5; D gene: TRBD1; clone size: few; V gene: TRBV19; CDR3 protein: CASSLRGRGAVQAQHF; CDR3 DNA: TGTGCCAGTAGTCTCAGGGGGCGCGGGGCGGTTCAGGCCCAGCATTTT
J gene: TRBJ2-3; D gene: -; clone size: -; V gene: TRBV5-4; CDR3 protein: CASSLLGDREQYF; CDR3 DNA: TGTGCCAGCAGCTTGTTGGGGGATCGGGAGCAGTATTTT
J gene: TRBJ1-5; D gene: TRBD1; clone size: few; V gene: TRBV20-1; CDR3 protein: CSAPRTGRTHF; CDR3 DNA: TGCAGTGCCCCACGGACAGGGCGTACGCATTTT
J gene: TRBJ2-2; D gene: -; clone size: few; V gene: TRBV6-5; CDR3 protein: CASSYFSGSAGELFF; CDR3 DNA: TGTGCCAGCAGTTACTTCTCCGGGAGTGCCGGGGAGCTGTTTTTT
J gene: TRBJ2-7; D gene: -; clone size: -; V gene: TRBV7-9; CDR3 protein: CASSQYWRVGEQYF; CDR3 DNA: TGTGCCAGCAGCCAGTACTGGAGGGTGGGCGAGCAGTACTTC
J gene: TRBJ1-5; D gene: -; clone size: -; V gene: TRBV6-5; CDR3 protein: CASSYTWTEHNQPQHF; CDR3 DNA: TGTGCCAGCAGTTACACGTGGACAGAGCACAATCAGCCCCAGCATTTT
J gene: TRBJ2-1; D gene: TRBD2; clone size: many; V gene: TRBV28; CDR3 protein: CASSNTGLAGVRSWRNEQFF; CDR3 DNA: TGTGCCAGCAGTAACACGGGACTAGCGGGGGTTAGGTCGTGGAGGAATGAGCAGTTCTTC
J gene: TRBJ1-1; D gene: TRBD1; clone size: many; V gene: TRBV12-3/TRBV12-4; CDR3 protein: CASRRQGEVTEAFF; CDR3 DNA: TGTGCCAGCAGGAGACAGGGGGAGGTCACTGAAGCTTTCTTT